Shown below are 14 T cell receptor beta chains from a single sample sequenced in a study of pediatric ulcerative colitis. The rectum was sampled with one to two pinch biopsies at colonoscopy. Assay used: immunoSEQ multiplex PCR; TCRdb lists only in-frame clones, some missing. The data show 44,000 or so clones, with around 78% seen just once and roughly 3.4% held by the top ten. Material: gut tissue. These receptors all stem from a girl between 5 and 17 years old with moderate ulcerative colitis.

The CDR3 region has the DNA TGTGCCAGCAGCTTATACGGACAGAGCACAGATACGCAGTATTTT. Translating it yields CASSLYGQSTDTQYF. This chain links TRBV7-3 with TRBJ2-3; possibly TRBD1 for D (6 bases). Per germline, CDR1 SGHTA and CDR2 FQGTGA. CDR3 length: 15 amino acids. Between the trimmed V and J ends, which lost 2 bases and 0 bases, there was a span of 9 bases.

There are a few counts of this clone. The CDR3 is CASSPKTGPNEKLFF. The CDR3 DNA reads TGTGCCAGTAGCCCTAAGACAGGGCCGAATGAAAAACTGTTTTTT. J is TRBJ1-4 and V is TRBV19, with TRBD1 matching over 7 bases. V was pared by 6 bases and J by 5 bases, with 9 bases of the junction left unmatched. Per the germline V gene, CDR1 is LNHDA and CDR2 is SQIVND (reference sequence). This CDR3 is built from 15 residues. The entire variable domain, with the rest obtained from reference TRBV19 and TRBJ1-4, is as follows: DGGITQSPKYLFRKEGQNVTLSCEQNLNHDAMYWYRQDPGQGLRLIYYSQIVNDFQKGDIAEGYSVSREKKESFPLTVTSAQKNPTAFYLCASSPKTGPNEKLFFGSGTQLSVL.

The V and J genes are TRBV19 and TRBJ2-7, with D possibly matching TRBD1 (6 bases). The CDR3 consists of 13 residues. Germline V CDR1 and CDR2: LNHDA, SQIVND (reference sequence). V was cut by 4 bases and J by 7 bases, with 14 bases left in between. The CDR3 DNA is TGTGCCAGTAGTACGGTACAGGGCGGGGAGCAGTACTTC. This codes for CASSTVQGGEQYF.

This chain links TRBV28 with TRBJ1-2, with D unclear. CDR1 and CDR2 (germline): MDHEN, SYDVKM. Trimming removed 6 bases at V and 2 bases at J, with 13 bases between. CDR3 length equals 14 residues. CDR3 sequence: CASSNVWSNYGYTF. CDR3 in DNA: TGTGCCAGCAGCAATGTGTGGTCCAACTATGGCTACACCTTC.

The genes are TRBV28 and TRBJ2-5; D might be TRBD2 (5 bases). The V gene lost 2 bases and the J gene lost 4 bases, with 29 bases spanning the gap. The CDR3 consists of 20 residues. The germline CDR1 and CDR2 sequences are MDHEN and SYDVKM. Written as DNA, the CDR3 is TGTGCCAGCAGTTTACATCCCGGGTCTCTCCCCCAGCGGATAGGAGAGACCCAGTACTTC. Amino acid sequence: CASSLHPGSLPQRIGETQYF.

The chain employs TRBV6-5 and TRBJ2-5, with 8 bases matching TRBD2. V trimming: 6 bases; J trimming: 4 bases; junction bases outside the gene matches: 7. There are 14 residues in the CDR3. Per germline, CDR1 MNHEY and CDR2 SVGAGI. The chain's CDR3 is CASRRRLAGETQYF. CDR3 bases: TGTGCCAGCAGGAGAAGGCTAGCGGGAGAGACCCAGTACTTC.

The V call is TRBV4-1, the J call TRBJ2-3; the match to TRBD2 covers 10 bases. In germline, CDR1 is MGHRA, CDR2 YSYEKL. This CDR3 contains 19 residues. V shed 1 base and J 0 bases; nucleotides not matched to a gene: 10. Here the CDR3 reads CASSQGRSGGPRSTDTQYF. CDR3 DNA: TGCGCCAGCAGCCAAGGACGTAGCGGGGGGCCCCGCAGCACAGATACGCAGTATTTT.

J is TRBJ2-3 and V is TRBV10-3; 9 bases agree with TRBD2. This CDR3 contains 13 residues. Germline V gives CDR1 ENHRY, CDR2 SYGVKD. Losses at the gene ends were 9 bases for V and 1 base for J; bases not matched to a gene: 2. This chain's CDR3 is CAIRTSGTDTQYF. The CDR3 DNA reads as TGTGCCATTAGGACTAGCGGCACAGATACGCAGTATTTT.

This sequence joins TRBV6-1 and TRBJ2-6; 9 bases align to TRBD1. V gave up 4 bases and J gave up 2 bases; unmatched junction bases: 0. Germline V gene data show CDR1 as MNHNS and CDR2 as SASEGT. The length of the CDR3 is 15 residues. The CDR3 loop is CASSGQGAGANVLTF. CDR3 DNA sequence: TGTGCCAGCAGTGGACAGGGGGCTGGGGCCAACGTCCTGACTTTC.

This clone was seen only a few times. V is TRBV4-1 and J is TRBJ2-7, with D hard to call. CDR3 length: 17 amino acids. Trimming removed 1 base from V and 1 base from J, with 17 bases in between. CDR1 and CDR2 (germline): MGHRA, YSYEKL. The CDR3 is CASSQVHGQVASYEQYF. Here the CDR3 DNA reads TGCGCCAGCAGCCAAGTACATGGGCAGGTCGCATCCTACGAGCAGTACTTC.

The chain couples TRBV30 to TRBJ2-3; 11 bases fit TRBD1. V lost 5 bases to trimming and J lost 6 bases; unmatched junction nucleotides: 7. Looked up from germline, CDR1 is GTSNPN and CDR2 is SVGIG (reference sequence). CDR3 length: 14 amino acids. CDR3 coding DNA: TGTGCCTGGTCCGGGACAGGGGGTTTCGATACGCAGTATTTT. Translating it yields CAWSGTGGFDTQYF. Together with reference TRBV30 and TRBJ2-3, the CDR3 gives the full variable domain: SQTIHQWPATLVQPVGSPLSLECTVEGTSNPNLYWYRQAAGRGLQLLFYSVGIGQISSEVPQNLSASRPQDRQFILSSKKLLLSDSGFYLCAWSGTGGFDTQYFGPGTRLTVL.

This clone is labeled medium-sized. V is TRBV13 and J is TRBJ1-2; the D is unclear. CDR1 and CDR2 (germline): PRHDT, FYEKMQ (reference sequence). The CDR3 sequence is 13 residues long. V lost 7 bases to trimming and J lost 4 bases, with 13 bases between them. The CDR3 is CASTLGRGYGYTF. As DNA, the CDR3 is TGTGCCAGCACCCTTGGGAGAGGCTATGGCTACACCTTC.

This clone was found once. The rearrangement links TRBV28 to TRBJ1-3; 8 bases are shared with TRBD1. The CDR3 loop spans 13 amino acids. Trimming took 11 bases from V and 3 from J; bases not matched to a gene: 6. Germline CDR1 reads MDHEN; CDR2 reads SYDVKM. CDR3 sequence reads: CADPRGLGNTIYF. The CDR3 coding sequence is TGTGCCGACCCCAGGGGGCTTGGAAACACCATATATTTT.

The rearrangement links TRBV7-2 to TRBJ2-7, with unresolved D. V was trimmed by 4 bases and J by 12 bases, leaving 25 bases between them. Germline values: CDR1 SGHTA, CDR2 FQGNSA. The CDR3 is made up of 15 amino acids. CDR3 region: CASSSKTALAPILYF. CDR3 nucleotides: TGTGCCAGCAGCTCCAAAACGGCCTTAGCTCCTATTCTGTACTTC. The full variable domain, its missing parts supplied by reference TRBV7-2 and TRBJ2-7, is GAGVSQSPSNKVTEKGKDVELRCDPISGHTALYWYRQSLGQGLEFLIYFQGNSAPDKSGLPSDRFSAERTGGSVSTLTIQRTQQEDSAVYLCASSSKTALAPILYFGPGTRLTVT.